This T cell receptor beta chain stems from a study of response to subunit inactivated influenza vaccine. One entry per CDR3 protein results from TCRdb running MiXCR on the RT-PCR reads. The sample holds 500,000 to 700,000 distinct CDR3 sequences, around a quarter seen once. This same sample was also taken into another study, of T cells expressing NK-cell markers. That study reports: 5'RACE template switching built TCR beta cDNA with unique molecular identifiers. The authors derived TCR beta repertoires from sorted CD3+CD56+NKG2C+, CD3+CD56+NKG2C- and CD3+CD56-NKG2C+ T cells. There were seven HCMV-seropositive donors and one seronegative donor among the eight sequenced. An anti-gamma-delta TCR antibody was added in several experiments. It restricted sorting to alpha-beta TCR-expressing T cells. The study found these clonotypes also leading the CD3+CD56-NKG2C+ fraction in a few donors.

Material: CD4+ T cells sorted from PBMCs, obtained 11 to 12 days after vaccination. This TCR was recovered from a man aged 45-65 years who received an inactivated influenza vaccine.

CDR3: CASSVAVDSGNTIYF. The CDR3 coding sequence is TGTGCCAGCAGCGTAGCGGTTGACTCTGGAAACACCATATATTTT. V is TRBV9 and J is TRBJ1-3; D is undetermined. CDR1 SGDLS and CDR2 YYNGEE come from the germline V gene. The CDR3 loop spans 15 amino acids. V was shortened by 0 bases and J by 0 bases, with 7 bases between the two germline ends.